The clone carrying this TCR beta chain was detected many times. Its antigen is as yet unknown. The V and J ends lost 6 bases and 12 bases, in that order; junction bases with no gene match: 11. The CDR3 has 14 amino acids. Germline CDR1 SNHLY, CDR2 FYNNEI. This record belongs to a study of breast tumors, draining lymph nodes, adjacent tissues. Study results and caveats: Tumor TCR diversity was below lymph nodes but above nontumor tissue. Data only fit, rather than demonstrated, lymph node origin of most tumor T cells. Luminal-like breast cancer showed significantly higher tumor–nontumor repertoire similarity than basal-like.

TCRdb redid the calling of the multiplex PCR reads with MiXCR, one entry per CDR3 protein. The table has 200,000 or so distinct CDR3 sequences, 31% seen once; the top ten hold roughly 4%. The lymph nodes were axillary draining lymph nodes from breast cancer patients. The chain couples TRBV2 to TRBJ2-1; 10 bases line up with TRBD1. The sequence derives from a female donor with breast cancer. Some clones in this sample may be carry-over from other donors' samples. Sequences were obtained from axillary lymph node tissue. The CDR3, as DNA: TGTGCCAGCAGGCCGGGACAGGGGTTCAATTCGCAGTTCTTC. Its protein is CASRPGQGFNSQFF.